A single sample is the source of the 23 T cell receptor beta chains below, sequenced in a study of T cell clones after liver transplantation. Clones were read by immunoSEQ multiplex PCR, and TCRdb kept only the in-frame ones, dropping some. In the table there are roughly 20,000 clones, 70% to 90% of which are singletons. Specimen: CD8+ T cells from blood, collected less than 50 months after liver transplant. These receptors were collected from a human patient who received a liver transplant. The graft donor may have given rise to some T cells.

This clone was detected only a few times. The rearrangement links TRBV1 to TRBJ1-5. TRBV1 represents a pseudogene. The CDR3 spans 15 residues. CDR3 sequence reads: CTSGETTSSNQPQHF. In DNA form, the CDR3 reads TGCACCAGCGGAGAGACAACCTCTAGCAATCAGCCCCAGCATTTT.

Only one count was recorded for this clone. The rearrangement joins TRBV7-9 to TRBJ1-1; D not certain. Looked up from germline, CDR1 is SEHNR and CDR2 is FQNEAQ (reference sequence). V lost 2 bases to trimming and J lost 6 bases, with 7 bases between them. CDR3 size: 12 residues. The CDR3 DNA follows: TGTGCCAGCAGCTTAAAGATGGCTGAAGCTTTCTTT. Protein sequence: CASSLKMAEAFF. Filled out from reference TRBV7-9 and TRBJ1-1, the complete variable domain reads DTGVSQNPRHKITKRGQNVTFRCDPISEHNRLYWYRQTLGQGPEFLTYFQNEAQLEKSRLLSDRFSAERPKGSFSTLEIQRTEQGDSAMYLCASSLKMAEAFFGQGTRLTVV.

This chain joins TRBV25-1 and TRBJ2-6; D is perhaps TRBD2 (6 bases). V gave up 1 base and J gave up 6 bases, with 7 bases separating them. Germline-derived CDR1 and CDR2 are MGHDK and SYGVNS. The CDR3 contains 14 residues. CDR3 nucleotide sequence: TGTGCCAGCAGTGAATCGGGGGAGGCCAACGTCCTGACTTTC. Translated: CASSESGEANVLTF. The full variable domain, its missing parts supplied by reference TRBV25-1 and TRBJ2-6, is EADIYQTPRYLVIGTGKKITLECSQTMGHDKMYWYQQDPGMELHLIHYSYGVNSTEKGDLSSESTVSRIRTEHFPLTLESARPSHTSQYLCASSESGEANVLTFGAGSRLTVL.

The chain combines TRBV6-6 with TRBJ1-2, with D possibly matching TRBD1 (5 bases). CDR3 length: 16 amino acids. Trimming took off 2 bases at V and 8 bases at J, with 21 bases between the two ends. Germline V CDR1 and CDR2: MNHNY, SVGAGI (reference sequence). CDR3 sequence: CASSYERGRPGEGYTF. In DNA form, the CDR3 reads TGTGCCAGCAGTTACGAACGGGGCAGACCGGGAGAGGGCTACACCTTC.

The rearrangement joins TRBV5-6 to TRBJ2-2; TRBD2 is a possible D gene (5 bases). V was shortened by 4 bases and J by 5 bases, with 12 bases between the two germline ends. Per the germline V gene, CDR1 is SGHDT and CDR2 is YYEEEE. This CDR3 is 14 amino acids long. CDR3 in DNA: TGTGCCAGCAGCACTAGGAGAGGGACCGGGGAGCTGTTTTTT. Its protein product is CASSTRRGTGELFF.

Judged by abundance, this clone is medium-sized. The chain recombines TRBV27 with TRBJ2-4, with 7 nucleotides matching TRBD1. Looked up from germline, CDR1 is MNHEY and CDR2 is SMNVEV (reference sequence). Trimming at V came to 6 bases and at J to 7 bases, leaving 6 bases not matched to a gene. The CDR3 loop spans 13 amino acids. The CDR3 nucleotides read TGTGCCAGCAGCCCCCCGGACAGGAACATTCAGTACTTC. Amino acids: CASSPPDRNIQYF.

The chain carries TRBV5-1 and TRBJ2-5, with TRBD2 matching over 7 bases. Germline CDR1 and CDR2: SGHRS and YFSETQ. V lost 0 bases to trimming and J lost 0 bases; unmatched junction nucleotides: 8. The CDR3 totals 17 residues. The chain's CDR3 is CASSLEVAGDHQETQYF. The CDR3 coding sequence is TGCGCCAGCAGCTTGGAGGTGGCGGGGGACCACCAAGAGACCCAGTACTTC. The entire variable domain, with the rest obtained from reference TRBV5-1 and TRBJ2-5, is as follows: KAGVTQTPRYLIKTRGQQVTLSCSPISGHRSVSWYQQTPGQGLQFLFEYFSETQRNKGNFPGRFSGRQFSNSRSEMNVSTLELGDSALYLCASSLEVAGDHQETQYFGPGTRLLVL.

This chain links TRBV23-1 with TRBJ2-4, with D possibly matching TRBD2 (5 bases). TRBV23-1 is recorded as an ORF, its role being uncertain. The CDR3 runs 14 residues. Trimming removed 6 bases from V and 0 bases from J, with 9 bases in between. The chain's CDR3 is CASSYRGAKNIQYF. CDR3 coding DNA: TGCGCCAGCAGCTACCGGGGAGCCAAAAACATTCAGTACTTC.

V and J are TRBV13 and TRBJ2-3; possible D gene TRBD2, 5 bases. This CDR3 has 14 amino acids. Germline V CDR1 and CDR2: PRHDT, FYEKMQ (reference sequence). The V gene lost 5 bases and the J gene lost 3 bases, with 12 bases spanning the gap. The CDR3 region has the DNA TGTGCCAGCAGCCAAGGGTCGGGAACAGATACGCAGTATTTT. Amino acids: CASSQGSGTDTQYF.

V is TRBV18 and J is TRBJ2-7; TRBD2 agrees at 10 bases. CDR3 size: 14 residues. Unmatched junction bases numbered 0, after V lost 0 bases and J lost 4 bases. CDR1 is KGHSH, CDR2 LQKENI, per germline. CDR3 residues: CASSPPSGRYEQYF. DNA of the CDR3: TGTGCCAGCTCACCACCTAGCGGGAGGTACGAGCAGTACTTC.

The chain is built from TRBV4-3 and TRBJ1-4, with unresolved D. CDR1 and CDR2 (germline): LGHNA, YSLEER. Trimming shortened V by 1 base and J by 8 bases, and 8 bases separated the two germline ends. This CDR3 spans 13 amino acids. CDR3 DNA sequence: TGCGCCAGCAGCCAAGTATTTCGGGAAAAACTGTTTTTT. This codes for CASSQVFREKLFF.

The CDR3 sequence is CASSHERGKTYEQYF. The CDR3, as DNA: TGTGCCAGCAGCCATGAGAGAGGAAAGACCTACGAGCAGTACTTC. The chain links TRBV11-1 to TRBJ2-7; D not certain. The length of the CDR3 is 15 residues. Per germline, CDR1 SGHAT and CDR2 FQDESV (reference sequence). Trimming removed 5 bases at V and 2 bases at J, with 16 bases between.

This clone was picked up many times. This chain links TRBV19 with TRBJ2-1, with TRBD2 identical over 11 bases. Germline lookup yields CDR1 LNHDA and CDR2 SQIVND (reference sequence). The J segment lost 4 bases and the V segment lost 6 bases, leaving 5 bases of the junction unmatched. The CDR3 extends over 15 amino acids. The CDR3 is CASSTTSGSYNEQFF. CDR3 DNA: TGTGCCAGTAGCACTACTAGCGGGAGTTACAATGAGCAGTTCTTC.

The V call is TRBV27, the J call TRBJ2-3; D is unresolved. The length of the CDR3 is 13 residues. With 4 bases removed from V and 4 bases from J, the gap between germline ends came to 9 bases. Germline V gene lookup returns CDR1 MNHEY and CDR2 SMNVEV (reference sequence). The DNA for the CDR3 is TGTGCCAGCAGTTGGCGATCGTCAGATACGCAGTATTTT. Translating gives CASSWRSSDTQYF.

V is TRBV4-2 and J is TRBJ2-7; perhaps TRBD2 as D (7 bases). Germline CDR1 and CDR2: LGHNA and YNFKEQ. The CDR3 loop spans 15 amino acids. V was clipped by 1 base and J by 2 bases, with 12 bases between them. CDR3 nucleotide sequence: TGTGCCAGCAGCCAAGGTTCCGGGGGGCCCTACGAGCAGTACTTC. Its protein is CASSQGSGGPYEQYF.

The rearrangement joins TRBV10-3 to TRBJ1-2; 8 bases are a match to TRBD1. Germline loops: CDR1 ENHRY, CDR2 SYGVKD. The CDR3 extends over 14 amino acids. V lost 10 bases and J lost 5; bases outside the gene matches: 12. In nucleotides, the CDR3 is TGTGCCACCGGGACAGGAACATCGAATTATGGCTACACCTTC. Amino acid sequence: CATGTGTSNYGYTF.

This clone was counted once. This sequence joins TRBV27 and TRBJ2-3; D gene ambiguous. This CDR3 is built from 14 residues. The V gene's germline CDR1 is MNHEY and CDR2 SMNVEV (reference sequence). V was shortened by 5 bases and J by 2 bases, with 11 bases between the two germline ends. CDR3 DNA sequence: TGTGCCAGCAGTCCGGCCGACCTCACAGATACGCAGTATTTT. Translating gives CASSPADLTDTQYF.

This rearrangement joins TRBV2 to TRBJ1-2; TRBD1 agrees at 7 bases. J gave up 3 bases and V 1 base, and 5 bases lay outside the gene matches. CDR3 length: 15 residues. The germline V gene encodes CDR1 SNHLY and CDR2 FYNNEI. CDR3 nucleotides: TGTGCCAGCAGTGAAGGAACAGGGGTATACTATGGCTACACCTTC. Residues: CASSEGTGVYYGYTF.

In DNA, the CDR3 is TGTGCCAGCAGCTCAGGACAGGGTGGAGGTCAGCCCCAGCATTTT. Protein: CASSSGQGGGQPQHF. The V call is TRBV6-5, the J call TRBJ1-5; 8 nucleotides align to TRBD1. Germline-derived CDR1 and CDR2 are MNHEY and SVGAGI. The CDR3 consists of 15 residues. Trimming removed 6 bases from V and 6 bases from J; junction bases left unmatched: 10.

The chain joins TRBV7-9 to TRBJ1-1, with D unresolved. The CDR3 spans 12 residues. Germline V CDR1 and CDR2: SEHNR, FQNEAQ (reference sequence). Trimming pared 5 bases from V and 0 bases from J, leaving 4 bases between. The CDR3 protein is CASSPVNTEAFF. As DNA, the CDR3 is TGTGCCAGCAGCCCGGTGAACACTGAAGCTTTCTTT.

The chain combines TRBV7-9 with TRBJ1-6; unclear D gene. V lost 1 base, J lost 1 base, and 2 bases lay in between. This CDR3 comprises 14 residues. Germline V gene sequence: CDR1 SEHNR, CDR2 FQNEAQ (reference sequence). The CDR3 loop is CASSLESYNSPLHF. In DNA, the CDR3 is TGTGCCAGCAGCTTAGAATCCTATAATTCACCCCTCCACTTT.

The genes are TRBV19 and TRBJ2-7, with 12 bases matching TRBD2. Germline-derived CDR1 and CDR2 are LNHDA and SQIVND (reference sequence). This CDR3 has 17 amino acids. V shed 3 bases, J shed 0 bases, and the junction held 6 bases outside the gene matches. CDR3 residues: CASSMSTSGGRSYEQYF. CDR3 bases: TGTGCCAGTAGTATGTCGACTAGCGGGGGTCGCTCCTACGAGCAGTACTTC.

The rearrangement uses TRBV9 and TRBJ1-2, with D perhaps matching TRBD1 (5 bases). V dropped 2 bases and J dropped 4 bases, with 21 bases sitting between them. The CDR3 is 17 amino acids. Germline V CDR1 and CDR2: SGDLS, YYNGEE. This chain's CDR3 is CASSVGGGGVFAYGYTF. The CDR3 nucleotides are TGTGCCAGCAGCGTGGGTGGTGGAGGGGTCTTTGCCTATGGCTACACCTTC.